A single sample is the source of the 29 T cell receptor beta chains below, sequenced in a study of technical replicates of blood from several donors. The repertoire was sequenced with immunoSEQ multiplex PCR; TCRdb's copy has only in-frame clones and lacks some. The sample holds about 74,000 clones, approximately 95% seen once. The sequenced sample consisted of T cells isolated from PBMCs. These receptors were collected from a human donor in good health.

The CDR3, as DNA: TGTGCCAGCAGCACAGTACAGTCCAGGGGCTACGAGCAGTACTTC. It codes for CASSTVQSRGYEQYF. The chain employs TRBV27 and TRBJ2-7, with D tentatively TRBD1 (6 bases). With 6 bases removed from V and 3 bases from J, the gap between germline ends came to 18 bases. Germline V gene data show CDR1 as MNHEY and CDR2 as SMNVEV (reference sequence). CDR3 length: 15 residues.

This chain links TRBV29-1 with TRBJ1-1; D is unclear. V gave up 6 bases and J gave up 1 base, with 12 bases separating them. The CDR3 contains 13 residues. Germline V CDR1 and CDR2: SQVTM, ANQGSEA. In DNA, the CDR3 is TGCAGCGTCCCCGCGTTCTCGAACACTGAAGCTTTCTTT. Amino acids: CSVPAFSNTEAFF.

This rearrangement joins TRBV2 to TRBJ2-2; no firm D call. Per germline, CDR1 SNHLY and CDR2 FYNNEI. The CDR3 extends over 12 amino acids. Trimming left V 4 bases short and J 3 bases short, with 3 bases between. CDR3 amino acids: CASSGDTGELFF. The CDR3, as DNA: TGTGCCAGCAGTGGAGACACCGGGGAGCTGTTTTTT.

This rearrangement joins TRBV10-2 to TRBJ2-2; 11 bases are a match to TRBD1. The germline V gene has CDR1 WSHSY and CDR2 SAAADI. The CDR3 length is 14 residues. The J segment lost 6 bases and the V segment lost 8 bases, leaving 5 bases of the junction unmatched. CDR3 amino acids: CASGDRGRAGELFF. The CDR3 nucleotides are TGCGCCAGCGGGGACAGGGGGAGGGCCGGGGAGCTGTTTTTT.

The chain links TRBV14 to TRBJ2-7; 8 bases align to TRBD1. This CDR3 is 14 amino acids long. V was clipped by 5 bases and J by 4 bases; unmatched bases: 7. In germline, CDR1 is SGHDN, CDR2 FVKESK. DNA for the CDR3: TGTGCCAGCAGCTCACAGGGGGAGTTGTACGAGCAGTACTTC. Translation gives CASSSQGELYEQYF.

This chain connects TRBV27 to TRBJ1-4; D possibly corresponds to TRBD1 (5 bases). The CDR3 contains 17 residues. Germline V CDR1 and CDR2: MNHEY, SMNVEV (reference sequence). V lost 3 bases, J lost 2 bases, and 16 bases lay in between. The CDR3 DNA reads as TGTGCCAGCAGTTTCAAGGGGCGTGGGTTGACTAATGAAAAACTGTTTTTT. It codes for CASSFKGRGLTNEKLFF.

The chain employs TRBV2 and TRBJ2-2; 9 bases are a match to TRBD2. Germline CDR1 is SNHLY and CDR2 is FYNNEI. V lost 4 bases, J lost 1 base, and 1 base stayed unmatched. The CDR3 sequence is 15 residues long. The CDR3 DNA reads TGTGCCAGCAGTGGAGCGGGGGGGAACACCGGGGAGCTGTTTTTT. Encoded protein: CASSGAGGNTGELFF.

This clone occurred once. V usage is TRBV6-5 and J usage is TRBJ1-1, with D possibly TRBD1 on 5 matching bases. CDR1 and CDR2 (germline): MNHEY, SVGAGI. V was clipped by 2 bases and J by 5 bases, with 9 bases between them. The CDR3 sequence is 13 residues long. In DNA form, the CDR3 reads TGTGCCAGCAGTTACGGGGGGGGGACTGAAGCTTTCTTT. Its protein product is CASSYGGGTEAFF.

This clone was seen once. The chain joins TRBV29-1 to TRBJ2-2; 9 nucleotides match TRBD2. There are 15 residues in the CDR3. The ends lost 2 bases at V and 5 bases at J; junction bases unmatched: 6. In germline, CDR1 is SQVTM, CDR2 ANQGSEA. The CDR3 nucleotides read TGCAGCGTTGAAACCCTAGCGGGGCGGACCGGGGAGCTGTTTTTT. It encodes CSVETLAGRTGELFF.

J is TRBJ2-7 and V is TRBV4-1, with D perhaps TRBD1 (6 bases). The CDR3 is 13 residues long. Germline V gene lookup returns CDR1 MGHRA and CDR2 YSYEKL. The V and J ends lost 4 bases and 3 bases respectively, with 10 bases between them. CDR3: CASSPTGDYEQYF. CDR3 sequence (DNA): TGCGCCAGCAGCCCGACAGGAGACTACGAGCAGTACTTC.

This chain joins TRBV28 and TRBJ2-3, with 8 bases aligning to TRBD2. The CDR3 totals 13 residues. After removal of 5 bases from V and 6 bases from J, the junction contained 4 bases not matched to a gene. In germline, CDR1 is MDHEN, CDR2 SYDVKM. CDR3 region: CASSGTRVDTQYF. CDR3 nucleotides: TGTGCCAGCAGTGGGACTAGAGTTGATACGCAGTATTTT.

The V gene is TRBV30, the J gene TRBJ1-1; a possible D gene is TRBD1 (6 bases). The ends were cut back, 4 bases at V and 7 bases at J, with 13 bases in the middle. The CDR3 is 12 amino acids. Germline lookup yields CDR1 GTSNPN and CDR2 SVGIG (reference sequence). This CDR3 is CAWTKGGGEAFF. The CDR3 DNA reads TGTGCCTGGACTAAGGGAGGGGGTGAAGCTTTCTTT.

The V and J genes are TRBV19 and TRBJ2-7; a possible D gene is TRBD2 (6 bases). Trimming stripped 5 bases from V and 3 bases from J, with 8 bases between. Germline-derived CDR1 and CDR2 are LNHDA and SQIVND (reference sequence). The CDR3 contains 12 residues. CDR3 region: CASSGRDYEQYF. CDR3 bases: TGTGCCAGTAGTGGGCGGGACTACGAGCAGTACTTC.

The chain is built from TRBV5-1 and TRBJ2-7; 12 bases are shared with TRBD2. This CDR3 is 15 amino acids long. Germline V CDR1 and CDR2: SGHRS, YFSETQ. V shed 1 base and J 4 bases; nucleotides not matched to a gene: 3. The CDR3 DNA is TGCGCCAGCAGCTTGAAGCTAGCGGGGGGGTACGAGCAGTACTTC. It translates to CASSLKLAGGYEQYF. Based on the CDR3 plus reference TRBV5-1 and TRBJ2-7, the full variable domain is KAGVTQTPRYLIKTRGQQVTLSCSPISGHRSVSWYQQTPGQGLQFLFEYFSETQRNKGNFPGRFSGRQFSNSRSEMNVSTLELGDSALYLCASSLKLAGGYEQYFGPGTRLTVT.

The V call is TRBV28, the J call TRBJ2-1; weak D call: TRBD2 (6 bases). The ends were cut back, 7 bases at V and 7 bases at J, with 23 bases in the middle. This CDR3 comprises 16 residues. Germline V CDR1 and CDR2: MDHEN, SYDVKM. CDR3 region: CASKREGTSKENEQFF. The DNA of the CDR3 is TGTGCCAGCAAACGTGAGGGGACTTCGAAAGAAAATGAGCAGTTCTTC.

The chain recombines TRBV27 with TRBJ1-5, with D possibly matching TRBD1 (6 bases). The V gene's germline CDR1 is MNHEY and CDR2 SMNVEV (reference sequence). Deletions cut 5 bases from V and 4 bases from J, with 24 bases between. The CDR3 is 18 amino acids. The CDR3 DNA reads as TGTGCCAGCAGTCCCGAGGGTCGAACAGGGCACTTTAATCAGCCCCAGCATTTT. This gives the protein CASSPEGRTGHFNQPQHF.

V usage is TRBV5-8 and J usage is TRBJ2-5, with D unresolved. CDR3 size: 12 residues. V shed 1 base and J shed 5 bases, with 6 bases lying between them. Germline CDR1 and CDR2: SGHTS and YDEGEE. The CDR3 protein is CASSLQWETQYF. Written as DNA, the CDR3 is TGTGCCAGCAGCTTGCAGTGGGAGACCCAGTACTTC. Full variable domain (outside the CDR3, taken from reference TRBV5-8 and TRBJ2-5): EAGVTQSPTHLIKTRGQQATLRCSPISGHTSVYWYQQALGLGLQFLLWYDEGEERNRGNFPPRFSGRQFPNYSSELNVNALELEDSALYLCASSLQWETQYFGPGTRLLVL.

This clone was observed once. V usage is TRBV5-1 and J usage is TRBJ2-7, with D possibly TRBD2 on 6 matching bases. The germline V and J ends were trimmed by 7 bases and 0 bases, with 11 bases remaining between them. CDR3 size: 13 residues. Germline loops: CDR1 SGHRS, CDR2 YFSETQ. This CDR3 is CASWGELSYEQYF. In nucleotides, the CDR3 is TGCGCCAGCTGGGGGGAACTCTCCTACGAGCAGTACTTC.

V usage is TRBV7-9 and J usage is TRBJ2-1; D is perhaps TRBD2 (5 bases). The length of the CDR3 is 16 residues. Trimming pared 1 base from V and 2 bases from J, leaving 12 bases between. Per the germline V gene, CDR1 is SEHNR and CDR2 is FQNEAQ (reference sequence). The DNA of the CDR3 is TGTGCCAGCAGCTTAGATCGGTGGGGAGCCTACAATGAGCAGTTCTTC. Residues: CASSLDRWGAYNEQFF. Combining the CDR3 with reference TRBV7-9 and TRBJ2-1 gives the whole variable domain DTGVSQNPRHKITKRGQNVTFRCDPISEHNRLYWYRQTLGQGPEFLTYFQNEAQLEKSRLLSDRFSAERPKGSFSTLEIQRTEQGDSAMYLCASSLDRWGAYNEQFFGPGTRLTVL.

This chain links TRBV6-5 with TRBJ1-5; 7 nucleotides align to TRBD1. Germline V lookup: CDR1 MNHEY, CDR2 SVGAGI. V lost 7 bases, J lost 2 bases, and 2 bases stayed unmatched. The CDR3 is made up of 13 amino acids. The CDR3: CASKTGGNQPQHF. The CDR3 DNA reads as TGTGCCAGCAAAACAGGGGGCAATCAGCCCCAGCATTTT.

This chain connects TRBV11-2 to TRBJ1-4, with D tentatively TRBD1 (5 bases). V lost 4 bases and J 6 bases, leaving 15 bases between the germline ends. The germline V gene has CDR1 SGHAT and CDR2 FQNNGV. This CDR3 has 15 residues. The CDR3 DNA follows: TGTGCCAGCAGCTCCGTGCAGGGCTCTTATGAAAAACTGTTTTTT. Translation gives CASSSVQGSYEKLFF.

The chain carries TRBV4-1 and TRBJ2-2; 8 positions match TRBD1. Germline CDR1 MGHRA, CDR2 YSYEKL. The CDR3 is made up of 14 amino acids. V lost 5 bases and J lost 1; bases outside the gene matches: 0. In DNA form, the CDR3 reads TGCGCCAGCAGCGACAGGGGGAACACCGGGGAGCTGTTTTTT. It translates to CASSDRGNTGELFF.

As for this clone: Compared with germline, one end of the junction differs, possibly owing to a read error. The chain couples TRBV2 to TRBJ2-1, with 7 bases aligning to TRBD2. CDR3 size: 14 residues. CDR1 is SNHLY, CDR2 FYNNEI, per germline. The CDR3 sequence: CASSNNRDYDEQFF. For the CDR3, the DNA is TGTGCCAGCAGTAATAACCGGGACTACGATGAGCAGTTCTTC.

The chain recombines TRBV19 with TRBJ1-2; D remains unclear. Trimming removed 5 bases at V and 10 bases at J, with 17 bases between. The CDR3 runs 13 residues. CDR1 is LNHDA and CDR2 is SQIVND in the germline V gene (reference sequence). CDR3 bases: TGTGCCAGTAGTGAGGGCCCTACTAGCCCCTACACCTTC. Translating gives CASSEGPTSPYTF.

The genes are TRBV27 and TRBJ1-2, with D perhaps matching TRBD1 (6 bases). The germline V and J ends were trimmed by 5 bases and 6 bases, with 16 bases remaining between them. This CDR3 region has 14 residues. In germline, CDR1 is MNHEY, CDR2 SMNVEV (reference sequence). The chain's CDR3 is CASSPGTPRHGYTF. CDR3 sequence (DNA): TGTGCCAGCAGTCCCGGGACACCCAGGCATGGCTACACCTTC.

The chain carries TRBV7-9 and TRBJ2-7; D gene uncertain. The germline V gene has CDR1 SEHNR and CDR2 FQNEAQ (reference sequence). The CDR3 consists of 12 residues. V gave up 8 bases and J gave up 2 bases, with 10 bases separating them. The CDR3 loop is CASAAKTYEQYF. DNA of the CDR3: TGTGCCAGCGCGGCTAAAACCTACGAGCAGTACTTC.

The V and J genes are TRBV27 and TRBJ1-2; no clear D gene. In germline, CDR1 is MNHEY, CDR2 SMNVEV (reference sequence). This CDR3 contains 15 residues. The V end lost 2 bases, the J end lost 2 bases, and 12 bases lay between the germline ends. Here the CDR3 reads CASSLTAGWNYGYTF. DNA of the CDR3: TGTGCCAGCAGTTTAACTGCAGGATGGAACTATGGCTACACCTTC.

The chain employs TRBV18 and TRBJ2-2, with 8 bases fitting TRBD2. Germline V gives CDR1 KGHSH, CDR2 LQKENI. Unmatched junction bases numbered 11, after V lost 6 bases and J lost 5 bases. The length of the CDR3 is 16 residues. CDR3 sequence (DNA): TGTGCCAGCTCGCCCCGGCGGGGGGAAGAAACCGGGGAGCTGTTTTTT. Encoded protein: CASSPRRGEETGELFF.

V is TRBV10-1 and J is TRBJ2-1; possibly TRBD2 for D (6 bases). CDR1 is WNHNN and CDR2 is SYGVQD in the germline V gene (reference sequence). V gave up 9 bases and J gave up 5 bases, with 14 bases separating them. This CDR3 spans 13 amino acids. The DNA of the CDR3 is TGCGCCAGTGGAGGGGAATGGGACAATGAGCAGTTCTTC. Protein product: CASGGEWDNEQFF.